Included here is one TCR beta chain sequence, with context. This sample is part of a study of blood T cell repertoires in COVID-19. Study-level information: Samples of COVID-19 (acute and convalescent) were obtained from the United States, Italy and Spain. The cDNA or gDNA used as material had been derived from T cells, B-cell-depleted T cells, or PBMCs.

Original data processing: Cell counts per sample came from amplifying reference gene primers. Clones were read by immunoSEQ multiplex PCR, and TCRdb kept only the in-frame ones, dropping some. Clone size and the V and J calls come from that table; the DNA yielded D and trimming. This table holds approximately 280,000 clones, about 86% found once. Germline CDR1 is MDHEN and CDR2 is SYDVKM. This CDR3 has 15 residues. V was clipped by 1 base and J by 2 bases; unmatched bases: 3. The receptor's source is a woman in her twenties or thirties who had recovered from COVID-19. The genes are TRBV28 and TRBJ1-1, with 8 nucleotides matching TRBD1. What was sequenced was peripheral blood. CDR3 in DNA: TGTGCCAGCAGTTTATTGGACAGGGCTAACACTGAAGCTTTCTTT. Protein: CASSLLDRANTEAFF.